These 25 T cell receptor beta chains share one sample of origin, sequenced in a study of blood T cell repertoires in COVID-19 (dated by TCRdb to 2018 to 2021). Library construction relied on the immunoSEQ multiplex PCR assay. Here the immuneACCESS table is served through TCRdb, limited to in-frame sequences with V and J called. Missing clones are a known gap in these copies; in checked studies unresolved V genes cover under half, and the rest lacks a known reason. The sample table records roughly 240,000 clones; about four fifths of these occur just once. The top ten clones comprise approximately 4.5% of the sample. The specimen was peripheral blood. The receptors were gathered from a woman aged 65 to 85 with acute or convalescent COVID-19.

The chain combines TRBV6-5 with TRBJ1-3; tentative D call: TRBD1 (6 bases). CDR3 length equals 15 residues. Germline V gives CDR1 MNHEY, CDR2 SVGAGI. V lost 6 bases and J lost 2, with 14 bases in between. The CDR3: CASRAGQFPGNTIYF. The CDR3 nucleotides are TGTGCCAGCAGGGCAGGACAGTTTCCTGGAAACACCATATATTTT.

In DNA form, the CDR3 reads TGTGCCAGCAGCTTATTCGGGGGGAAGAACACTGAAGCTTTCTTT. Protein: CASSLFGGKNTEAFF. The chain uses TRBV7-2 and TRBJ1-1, with D tentatively TRBD1 (5 bases). The germline V gene has CDR1 SGHTA and CDR2 FQGNSA. V lost 2 bases and J 1 base, leaving 11 bases between the germline ends. The CDR3 is 15 amino acids.

V gene TRBV19 combines with J gene TRBJ2-5; possibly TRBD1 for D (6 bases). The germline V gene has CDR1 LNHDA and CDR2 SQIVND (reference sequence). The CDR3 runs to 13 residues. The V end was cut by 6 bases, the J end by 5 bases, with 13 bases between. CDR3 sequence (DNA): TGTGCCAGTAGCACGACAGGACAGGAGACCCAGTACTTC. Translating it yields CASSTTGQETQYF.

In its sample, this clone was seen a few times. The CDR3 is CASGSGVFYGYTF. CDR3 coding DNA: TGTGCCAGCGGGTCAGGGGTATTCTATGGCTACACCTTC. The rearrangement joins TRBV6-5 to TRBJ1-2, with D perhaps TRBD1 (6 bases). The V and J ends lost 8 bases and 4 bases respectively, with 14 bases between them. The CDR3 consists of 13 residues. Per the germline V gene, CDR1 is MNHEY and CDR2 is SVGAGI.

The chain recombines TRBV3-1 (or the pseudogene TRBV3-2) with TRBJ1-2; D not certain. Per the germline V gene, CDR1 is LGHDT and CDR2 is YNNKEL (reference sequence). The V gene lost 3 bases and the J gene lost 1 base, with 18 bases spanning the gap. This CDR3 contains 17 residues. CDR3: CASSHPLSSTHNYGYTF. The CDR3 DNA follows: TGTGCCAGCAGCCATCCCTTGTCTAGTACCCATAACTATGGCTACACCTTC.

The chain employs TRBV18 and TRBJ1-4; D gene uncertain. The V gene's germline CDR1 is KGHSH and CDR2 LQKENI. V lost 2 bases, J lost 8 bases, and 9 bases lay in between. The CDR3 totals 13 residues. The CDR3 bases are TGTGCCAGCTCACCAGTTAACAGCGAAAAACTGTTTTTT. It yields the protein CASSPVNSEKLFF.

V and J are TRBV10-1 and TRBJ2-7, with TRBD1 identical over 10 bases. The CDR3 spans 15 residues. Germline V gene sequence: CDR1 WNHNN, CDR2 SYGVQD (reference sequence). The V and J ends lost 3 bases and 3 bases, in that order; junction bases with no gene match: 5. The CDR3 DNA reads as TGCGCCAGCAGTGACCCCGGGACAGGGGACTACGAGCAGTACTTC. It specifies CASSDPGTGDYEQYF.

This sequence joins TRBV4-3 and TRBJ1-1; 8 positions agree with TRBD1. Trimming cost V 2 bases and J 6 bases; bases outside gene matches: 5. This CDR3 contains 14 residues. The germline V gene encodes CDR1 LGHNA and CDR2 YSLEER. The CDR3 spells CASSQRQGRPEAFF. The CDR3 nucleotides read TGCGCCAGCAGCCAACGACAGGGGAGGCCTGAAGCTTTCTTT.

The chain employs TRBV6-4 and TRBJ1-6; 7 bases are shared with TRBD1. Germline loops: CDR1 MRHNA, CDR2 SNTAGT. Trimming removed 3 bases from V and 7 bases from J; junction bases left unmatched: 0. This CDR3 has 13 amino acids. CDR3 sequence reads: CASSEQGNSPLHF. DNA of the CDR3: TGTGCCAGCAGTGAACAGGGGAATTCACCCCTCCACTTT.

The chain links TRBV5-1 to TRBJ1-1, with 11 nucleotides matching TRBD1. CDR1 SGHRS and CDR2 YFSETQ come from the germline V gene. V shed 2 bases and J 5 bases; nucleotides not matched to a gene: 8. The CDR3 has 16 amino acids. CDR3 in amino acids: CASSFFGQGANTEAFF. The CDR3 DNA follows: TGCGCCAGCAGCTTTTTCGGACAGGGGGCGAATACTGAAGCTTTCTTT.

The chain carries TRBV19 and TRBJ1-1; D unresolved. Trimming left V 5 bases short and J 0 bases short, with 7 bases between. Germline assignment: CDR1 LNHDA and CDR2 SQIVND (reference sequence). There are 13 residues in the CDR3. The CDR3 sequence: CASSDTVNTEAFF. CDR3 DNA sequence: TGTGCCAGTAGTGATACAGTGAACACTGAAGCTTTCTTT. The whole variable domain, remainder taken from reference TRBV19 and TRBJ1-1, is DGGITQSPKYLFRKEGQNVTLSCEQNLNHDAMYWYRQDPGQGLRLIYYSQIVNDFQKGDIAEGYSVSREKKESFPLTVTSAQKNPTAFYLCASSDTVNTEAFFGQGTRLTVV.

The rearrangement links TRBV19 to TRBJ2-1; D ambiguous. CDR3 size: 11 residues. Deletions cut 5 bases from V and 5 bases from J, with 4 bases between. Germline assignment: CDR1 LNHDA and CDR2 SQIVND (reference sequence). CDR3 amino acids: CASSRDNEQFF. In DNA form, the CDR3 reads TGTGCCAGTAGTCGGGACAATGAGCAGTTCTTC.

V is TRBV28 and J is TRBJ1-2; D might be TRBD1 (5 bases). Trimming cost V 2 bases and J 1 base, with 20 bases left between them. Germline CDR1 is MDHEN and CDR2 is SYDVKM. The CDR3 sequence is 18 residues long. DNA for the CDR3: TGTGCCAGCAGTTTACTCTCCGCAGGAGGGGTTGGTAACTATGGCTACACCTTC. Protein sequence: CASSLLSAGGVGNYGYTF.

This chain connects TRBV7-9 to TRBJ2-2, with 9 bases aligning to TRBD2. Germline assignment: CDR1 SEHNR and CDR2 FQNEAQ (reference sequence). The CDR3 is made up of 16 amino acids. The J segment lost 4 bases and the V segment lost 4 bases, leaving 7 bases of the junction unmatched. CDR3 DNA: TGTGCCAGCAGCTCCCTAGCGGGGCCCTCCACCGGGGAGCTGTTTTTT. Translation gives CASSSLAGPSTGELFF.

The rearrangement links TRBV15 to TRBJ1-2; no definite D call. The V end lost 0 bases, the J end lost 4 bases, and 12 bases lay between the germline ends. The V gene's germline CDR1 is LNHNV and CDR2 YYDKDF (reference sequence). There are 15 residues in the CDR3. The DNA of the CDR3 is TGTGCCACCAGCAGAGATCTTAGAGATAGCTATGGCTACACCTTC. Protein sequence: CATSRDLRDSYGYTF. The full variable domain, its missing parts supplied by reference TRBV15 and TRBJ1-2, is DAMVIQNPRYQVTQFGKPVTLSCSQTLNHNVMYWYQQKSSQAPKLLFHYYDKDFNNEADTPDNFQSRRPNTSFCFLDIRSPGLGDTAMYLCATSRDLRDSYGYTFGSGTRLTVV.

V gene TRBV28 combines with J gene TRBJ1-2; 9 bases match TRBD1. Germline trimming cut 5 bases from V and 7 bases from J; bases unmatched to any gene: 8. Germline values: CDR1 MDHEN, CDR2 SYDVKM. The CDR3 has 14 amino acids. The CDR3 loop reads CASSPPTDRGGYTF. The CDR3, as DNA: TGTGCCAGCAGTCCGCCCACGGACAGGGGTGGCTACACCTTC.

J is TRBJ2-4 and V is TRBV5-4, with TRBD1 identical over 10 bases. CDR1 and CDR2 from the germline V gene are SGHNT and YYREEE (reference sequence). V lost 2 bases and J lost 6; bases outside the gene matches: 2. This CDR3 is 14 amino acids long. For the CDR3, the DNA is TGTGCCAGCAGCTTTCGGGACAGGGGAAACATTCAGTACTTC. It encodes CASSFRDRGNIQYF.

The rearrangement uses TRBV6-1 and TRBJ1-2; D not resolved. The ends were cut back, 3 bases at V and 3 bases at J, with 8 bases in the middle. This CDR3 has 13 amino acids. Germline lookup yields CDR1 MNHNS and CDR2 SASEGT. The DNA for the CDR3 is TGTGCCAGCAGTGATAACAGCTACTATGGCTACACCTTC. Amino acids: CASSDNSYYGYTF.

The sample holds one count of this clone. V and J are TRBV5-1 and TRBJ2-5, with TRBD1 matching over 8 bases. There are 13 residues in the CDR3. CDR1 and CDR2 (germline): SGHRS, YFSETQ. V trimming: 7 bases; J trimming: 3 bases; junction bases outside the gene matches: 5. CDR3 bases: TGCGCCAGCGGCCAGACAGGGGAAGAGACCCAGTACTTC. Amino acid sequence: CASGQTGEETQYF.

This clone was seen once. The gene calls are TRBV29-1 and TRBJ2-1; the D gene is possibly TRBD2 (6 bases). The CDR3 has 11 amino acids. Germline V gene data show CDR1 as SQVTM and CDR2 as ANQGSEA. V was trimmed by 6 bases and J by 7 bases, leaving 10 bases between them. The CDR3 sequence: CSVSGTNEQFF. Written as DNA, the CDR3 is TGCAGCGTCTCCGGGACTAATGAGCAGTTCTTC.

J is TRBJ2-5 and V is TRBV6-6, with TRBD2 matching 12 bases. Germline trimming cut 5 bases from V and 2 bases from J; bases unmatched to any gene: 15. This CDR3 spans 19 amino acids. Germline CDR1 reads MNHNY; CDR2 reads SVGAGI (reference sequence). The CDR3 coding sequence is TGTGCCAGCAGTCCCGATAGAAGACTAGCGGGGGTTTCACAAGAGACCCAGTACTTC. Its translation: CASSPDRRLAGVSQETQYF.

The chain carries TRBV2 and TRBJ1-5; 9 bases are a match to TRBD1. This CDR3 is built from 18 residues. Germline CDR1 and CDR2: SNHLY and FYNNEI. V trimming: 4 bases; J trimming: 5 bases; junction bases outside the gene matches: 15. Written as DNA, the CDR3 is TGTGCCAGCAGTGGGGCCCCCGGACAGGGGAAATATGATCAGCCCCAGCATTTT. Encoded protein: CASSGAPGQGKYDQPQHF.

A single count supports this clone. The CDR3 region has the DNA TGCGCCAGCAGCCTTACTAGCGGGGGCGCAGATACGCAGTATTTT. Translation gives CASSLTSGGADTQYF. This chain links TRBV5-1 with TRBJ2-3; 11 bases align to TRBD2. The V gene end was trimmed by 4 bases and the J gene end by 4 bases; junction bases not matched to a gene: 5. This CDR3 has 15 residues. Germline V gene lookup returns CDR1 SGHRS and CDR2 YFSETQ.

This clone has a handful of counts. The chain links TRBV4-3 to TRBJ2-3; 10 nucleotides agree with TRBD1. V lost 0 bases, J lost 4 bases, and 7 bases stayed unmatched. There are 17 residues in the CDR3. CDR1 LGHNA and CDR2 YSLEER come from the germline V gene. The CDR3 is CASSQEWTGGRSDTQYF. The CDR3, as DNA: TGCGCCAGCAGCCAAGAATGGACAGGGGGTAGGTCAGATACGCAGTATTTT.

The rearrangement uses TRBV2 and TRBJ1-1; D is possibly TRBD1 (5 bases). The CDR3 covers 15 residues. V was trimmed by 7 bases and J by 6 bases, leaving 21 bases between them. CDR1 is SNHLY and CDR2 is FYNNEI in the germline V gene. The CDR3 region is CASTMMLQGSSEAFF. CDR3 coding DNA: TGTGCCAGCACAATGATGTTGCAGGGATCCTCTGAAGCTTTCTTT.